One and the same sample provided the 23 T cell receptor beta chains below, sequenced in a study of lung T cells in sarcoidosis with Löfgren's syndrome. TCRdb called the reads again in MiXCR, with one record for every CDR3 protein. The profile covers roughly 63,000 distinct CDR3 sequences, with less than 25% appearing a single time and about 2.3% taken by the ten largest. Sequencing was performed on CD4+ T cells from PBMCs. The receptor source for this set is a human donor with sarcoidosis (Löfgren's syndrome or another form), or a control subject (not recorded which).

In this sample, this clonotype turned up many times. V gene TRBV4-1 combines with J gene TRBJ2-3; D is undetermined. CDR3 length equals 14 residues. Germline V CDR1 and CDR2: MGHRA, YSYEKL. Trimming left V 4 bases short and J 1 base short, with 9 bases between. The CDR3 region has the DNA TGCGCCAGCAGCCGAGGCTGGGGCACAGATACGCAGTATTTT. It yields the protein CASSRGWGTDTQYF.

With regard to this clonotype: This may come from a read error, since a much larger clone is one base off. The genes are TRBV6-8 and TRBJ1-1; D unclear. Germline V gene lookup returns CDR1 MNHGY and CDR2 SAAAGT. Trimming took 11 bases from V and 7 from J, leaving 23 bases between them. The length of the CDR3 is 14 residues. DNA of the CDR3: TGTGCCGTCAGCGCTATCGGGGAGATGAGTGAAGCTTTCTTT. Amino acids: CAVSAIGEMSEAFF.

In regard to this clonotype: Since a much larger clone is just one base distant, this may be a read error. The chain carries TRBV6-5 and TRBJ2-5; maybe TRBD1 (6 bases). Germline CDR1 reads MNHEY; CDR2 reads SVGAGI. This CDR3 is 12 amino acids long. The CDR3 is CASSLRQETQCF. DNA of the CDR3: TGTGCCAGCAGCCTCAGACAGGAGACCCAGTGCTTC.

Remarks on this clonotype: Possible read error: a much larger clone is one base away. V is TRBV11-2 and J is TRBJ2-5; D is unclear. Per germline, CDR1 SGHAT and CDR2 FQNNGV. This CDR3 is 15 amino acids long. Written as DNA, the CDR3 is TGTGCCAGCAACTTAGATGGAACAGCCCAAGAGACCCAGTACTTC. Translated: CASNLDGTAQETQYF.

This clonotype was seen repeatedly, ten times or more. The chain uses TRBV20-1 and TRBJ2-3; D is undetermined. V was clipped by 6 bases and J by 2 bases, with 9 bases between them. Germline assignment: CDR1 DFQATT and CDR2 SNEGSKA (reference sequence). The CDR3 sequence is 12 residues long. CDR3 region: CSAPLTTDTQYF. In DNA, the CDR3 is TGCAGTGCGCCCCTTACCACAGATACGCAGTATTTT.

Note on this clonotype: Just one base apart from a much larger clone, this may be a read error. The genes are TRBV5-1 and TRBJ1-1; D remains ambiguous. The CDR3 totals 14 residues. The V end lost 0 bases, the J end lost 0 bases, and 6 bases lay between the germline ends. Germline V gene lookup returns CDR1 SGHRS and CDR2 YFSETQ. The DNA of the CDR3 is TGCGCCAGCAGCTTGGTGAGGATGAACACTGAAGCTTTCTTT. This translates into CASSLVRMNTEAFF.

The J gene is TRBJ1-3, the V gene TRBV19, with 7 positions matching TRBD1. From germline, CDR1 is LNHDA and CDR2 SQIVND (reference sequence). The CDR3 contains 14 residues. Trimming removed 5 bases from V and 4 bases from J; junction bases left unmatched: 5. CDR3 coding DNA: TGTGCCAGTAGTCCGACAGGGCTCGGAAACACCATATATTTT. As protein: CASSPTGLGNTIYF.

This clonotype was recorded at least ten times. The rearrangement joins TRBV4-1 to TRBJ2-3; TRBD2 agrees at 11 bases. After removal of 4 bases from V and 4 bases from J, the junction contained 7 bases not matched to a gene. The CDR3 runs to 16 residues. Per germline, CDR1 MGHRA and CDR2 YSYEKL. The CDR3 loop reads CASSPQGLAEADTQYF. The DNA of the CDR3 is TGCGCCAGCAGCCCTCAGGGACTAGCGGAGGCAGATACGCAGTATTTT.

The V call is TRBV7-2, the J call TRBJ1-5; D is perhaps TRBD1 (5 bases). Trimming left V 5 bases short and J 3 bases short, with 14 bases between. CDR1 and CDR2 (germline): SGHTA, FQGNSA. This CDR3 is built from 15 residues. The CDR3 DNA is TGTGCCAGCAGCCCCCAAACGGGGCACAATCAGCCCCAGCATTTT. This gives the protein CASSPQTGHNQPQHF.

This clonotype was observed many times. CDR3 loop: CASSLQTDTGELFF. CDR3 sequence (DNA): TGCGCCAGCAGTCTACAGACAGACACCGGGGAGCTGTTTTTT. This rearrangement joins TRBV10-2 to TRBJ2-2, with D tentatively TRBD1 (5 bases). V lost 5 bases to trimming and J lost 3 bases, with 10 bases between them. CDR1 is WSHSY and CDR2 is SAAADI in the germline V gene. The CDR3 is 14 residues long.

This rearrangement joins TRBV29-1 to TRBJ2-7; TRBD1 matches at 8 bases. The CDR3 loop spans 14 amino acids. J was trimmed by 0 bases and V by 5 bases; bases with no gene match: 6. Germline assignment: CDR1 SQVTM and CDR2 ANQGSEA. CDR3 residues: CSVIQGVGSYEQYF. Written as DNA, the CDR3 is TGCAGCGTTATACAGGGGGTCGGCTCCTACGAGCAGTACTTC.

CDR3 loop: CAGRAGGEKLFF. In DNA, the CDR3 is TGCGCCGGCCGGGCCGGGGGTGAAAAACTGTTTTTT. This chain uses TRBV10-1 with TRBJ1-4; possible D gene TRBD1, 5 bases. Germline-derived CDR1 and CDR2 are WNHNN and SYGVQD (reference sequence). The CDR3 consists of 12 residues. Trimming cost V 11 bases and J 7 bases, with 14 bases left between them.

This clonotype occurred many times. The chain is built from TRBV7-2 and TRBJ2-5; 7 bases fit TRBD2. CDR1 is SGHTA and CDR2 is FQGNSA in the germline V gene. This CDR3 contains 14 residues. The V segment lost 3 bases and the J segment 7 bases; nucleotides outside the gene matches: 8. CDR3 nucleotide sequence: TGTGCCAGCAGCTTGGGGCCTAGCGGAGCGACCCAGTACTTC. Its translation: CASSLGPSGATQYF.

This clonotype came up many times. The chain joins TRBV6-1 to TRBJ2-7; TRBD1 matches at 8 bases. Germline CDR1 and CDR2: MNHNS and SASEGT. This CDR3 is built from 14 residues. Trimming took 6 bases from V and 3 from J; bases not matched to a gene: 7. The CDR3, as DNA: TGTGCCAGCAGATGGACAGGGATTCGCTACGAGCAGTACTTC. The encoded protein is CASRWTGIRYEQYF.

Points on this clonotype: A read error is possible here, since a much larger clone lies one base away. The chain links TRBV18 to TRBJ1-1; the D is unclear. The V end lost 6 bases, the J end lost 1 base, and 12 bases lay between the germline ends. The CDR3 is 14 residues long. Germline loops: CDR1 KGHSH, CDR2 LQKENI. The CDR3 is CASSNAGRNTEAFF. For the CDR3, the DNA is TGTGCCAGCTCGAACGCCGGGAGGAACACTGAAGCTTTCTTT.

In its sample, this clonotype was seen many times. The chain has TRBV12-3 or TRBV12-4 and TRBJ2-3; TRBD1 agrees at 7 bases. The V segment lost 5 bases and the J segment 2 bases; nucleotides outside the gene matches: 7. The CDR3 runs to 15 residues. For the CDR3, the DNA is TGTGCCAGCAGTCCCTCGACAGGGTCCACAGATACGCAGTATTTT. This sequence encodes CASSPSTGSTDTQYF.

This clonotype showed up just a few times. The V gene is TRBV24-1, the J gene TRBJ1-2; TRBD1 agrees at 8 bases. The V and J ends lost 6 bases and 7 bases, in that order; junction bases with no gene match: 0. CDR1 is KGHDR and CDR2 is SFDVKD in the germline V gene. This CDR3 region has 11 residues. The CDR3 reads CATSTGGGYTF. The CDR3 DNA follows: TGTGCCACCAGTACAGGGGGTGGCTACACCTTC.

In its sample, this clonotype was seen a few times. The chain employs TRBV19 and TRBJ2-1; 14 nucleotides align to TRBD2. The CDR3 is made up of 13 amino acids. Germline-derived CDR1 and CDR2 are LNHDA and SQIVND (reference sequence). Losses at the gene ends were 9 bases for V and 7 bases for J; bases not matched to a gene: 2. CDR3 sequence (DNA): TGTGCCAGCCGACTAGCGGGAGGGAATGAGCAGTTCTTC. It codes for CASRLAGGNEQFF.

This clonotype occurred a few times. The CDR3 nucleotides are TGTGCCAGTTCGACAGGGGGCACGGGAGAGACCCAGTACTTC. This encodes CASSTGGTGETQYF. The rearrangement links TRBV19 to TRBJ2-5, with 10 bases identical to TRBD1. This CDR3 contains 14 residues. In germline, CDR1 is LNHDA, CDR2 SQIVND (reference sequence). The V segment lost 8 bases and the J segment 4 bases; nucleotides outside the gene matches: 7.

This clonotype was seen many times. The chain recombines TRBV20-1 with TRBJ2-5; 12 positions match TRBD1. The CDR3 totals 15 residues. The V and J ends lost 5 bases and 5 bases, in that order; junction bases with no gene match: 9. CDR1 is DFQATT, CDR2 SNEGSKA, per germline (reference sequence). The CDR3 DNA reads as TGCAGTGCTCCTCCCGGGACAGGGGGCGGGGAGACCCAGTACTTC. Its translation: CSAPPGTGGGETQYF.

Note on this clonotype: It may be a read error: a sequence one base away is much more abundant. This CDR3 reads CASSSNRGVNEKMFF. DNA for the CDR3: TGTGCCAGCAGCTCAAACAGGGGAGTAAATGAAAAAATGTTTTTT. The rearrangement uses TRBV7-6 and TRBJ1-4; the match to TRBD1 covers 7 bases. This CDR3 contains 15 residues. Germline V CDR1 and CDR2: SGHVS, FNYEAQ.

Only a few counts were recorded for this clonotype. The rearrangement uses TRBV28 and TRBJ1-1, with D unresolved. Germline CDR1 is MDHEN and CDR2 is SYDVKM. The CDR3 has 16 residues. V was shortened by 6 bases and J by 0 bases, with 17 bases between the two germline ends. This CDR3 reads CASRRVGISLNTEAFF. The CDR3 coding sequence is TGTGCCAGCAGACGTGTGGGAATATCCTTGAACACTGAAGCTTTCTTT.

On this clonotype: A much larger clone lies a single base off, so this may be a read error. V usage is TRBV28 and J usage is TRBJ1-2, with D possibly being TRBD1 (5 bases). V shed 5 bases and J shed 8 bases, with 18 bases lying between them. The CDR3 loop spans 14 amino acids. Germline CDR1 MDHEN, CDR2 SYDVKM. Here the CDR3 reads CASSLSPGLLGYTF. In DNA, the CDR3 is TGTGCCAGCAGTCTCTCCCCGGGACTCTTGGGCTACACCTTC.